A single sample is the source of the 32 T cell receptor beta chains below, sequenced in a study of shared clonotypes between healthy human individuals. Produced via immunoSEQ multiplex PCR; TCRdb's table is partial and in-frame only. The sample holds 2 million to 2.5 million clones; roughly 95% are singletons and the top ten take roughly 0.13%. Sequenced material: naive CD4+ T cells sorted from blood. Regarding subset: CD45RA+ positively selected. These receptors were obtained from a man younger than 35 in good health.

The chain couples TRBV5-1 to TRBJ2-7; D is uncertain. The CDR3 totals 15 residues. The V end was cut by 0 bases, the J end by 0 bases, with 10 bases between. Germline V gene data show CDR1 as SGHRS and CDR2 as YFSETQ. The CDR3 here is CASSLGHTTSYEQYF. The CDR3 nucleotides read TGCGCCAGCAGCTTGGGACACACAACCTCCTACGAGCAGTACTTC.

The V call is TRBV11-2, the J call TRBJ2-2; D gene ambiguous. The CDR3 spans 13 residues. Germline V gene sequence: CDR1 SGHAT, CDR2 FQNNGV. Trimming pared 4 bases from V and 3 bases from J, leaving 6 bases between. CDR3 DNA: TGTGCCAGCAGCTCTTCTCACACCGGGGAGCTGTTTTTT. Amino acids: CASSSSHTGELFF.

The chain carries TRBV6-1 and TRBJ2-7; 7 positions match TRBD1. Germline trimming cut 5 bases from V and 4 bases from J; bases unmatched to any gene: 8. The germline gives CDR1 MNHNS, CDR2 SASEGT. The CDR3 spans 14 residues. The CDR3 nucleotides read TGTGCCAGCAGTAGTGGACAGGAACCTTACGAGCAGTACTTC. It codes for CASSSGQEPYEQYF.

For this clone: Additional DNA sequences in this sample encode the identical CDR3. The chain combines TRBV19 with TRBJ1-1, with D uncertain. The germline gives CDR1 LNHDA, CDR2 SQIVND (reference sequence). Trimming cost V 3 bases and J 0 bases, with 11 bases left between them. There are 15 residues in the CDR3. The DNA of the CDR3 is TGTGCCAGTAGTATCTTAGGAAGTATGAACACTGAAGCTTTCTTT. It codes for CASSILGSMNTEAFF. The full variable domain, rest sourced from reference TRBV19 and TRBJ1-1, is DGGITQSPKYLFRKEGQNVTLSCEQNLNHDAMYWYRQDPGQGLRLIYYSQIVNDFQKGDIAEGYSVSREKKESFPLTVTSAQKNPTAFYLCASSILGSMNTEAFFGQGTRLTVV.

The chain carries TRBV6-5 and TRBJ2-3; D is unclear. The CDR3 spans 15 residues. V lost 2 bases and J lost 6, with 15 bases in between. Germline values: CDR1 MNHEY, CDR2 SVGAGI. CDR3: CASSYRAVTPDTQYF. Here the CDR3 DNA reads TGTGCCAGCAGTTACCGCGCGGTGACCCCGGATACGCAGTATTTT.

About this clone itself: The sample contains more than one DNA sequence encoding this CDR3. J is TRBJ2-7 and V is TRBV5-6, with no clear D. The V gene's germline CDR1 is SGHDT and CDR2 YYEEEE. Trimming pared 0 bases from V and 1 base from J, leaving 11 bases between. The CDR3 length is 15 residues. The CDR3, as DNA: TGTGCCAGCAGCTTGGAGCCCGGTGGATCCTACGAGCAGTACTTC. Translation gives CASSLEPGGSYEQYF.

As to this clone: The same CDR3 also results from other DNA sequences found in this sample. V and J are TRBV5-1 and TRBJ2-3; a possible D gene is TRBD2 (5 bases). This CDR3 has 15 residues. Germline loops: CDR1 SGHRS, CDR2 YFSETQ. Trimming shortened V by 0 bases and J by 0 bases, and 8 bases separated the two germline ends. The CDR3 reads CASSLGGASTDTQYF. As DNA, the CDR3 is TGCGCCAGCAGCTTGGGGGGAGCTAGCACAGATACGCAGTATTTT. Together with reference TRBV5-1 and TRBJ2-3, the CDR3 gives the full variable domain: KAGVTQTPRYLIKTRGQQVTLSCSPISGHRSVSWYQQTPGQGLQFLFEYFSETQRNKGNFPGRFSGRQFSNSRSEMNVSTLELGDSALYLCASSLGGASTDTQYFGPGTRLTVL.

As DNA, the CDR3 is TGTGCCAGCCGCGGGACAGGGGGTCAGACCCAGTACTTC. Protein: CASRGTGGQTQYF. The gene calls are TRBV2 and TRBJ2-5; TRBD1 aligns across 11 bases. Germline CDR1 reads SNHLY; CDR2 reads FYNNEI. CDR3 length equals 13 residues. Losses at the gene ends were 8 bases for V and 6 bases for J; bases not matched to a gene: 5.

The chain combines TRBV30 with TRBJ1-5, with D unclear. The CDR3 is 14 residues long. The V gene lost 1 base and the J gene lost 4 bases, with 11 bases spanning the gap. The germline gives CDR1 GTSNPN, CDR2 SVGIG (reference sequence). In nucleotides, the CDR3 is TGTGCCTGGAGTGAGGGAGGAAGGAATCAGCCCCAGCATTTT. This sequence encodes CAWSEGGRNQPQHF.

The CDR3 is CASMTPGHNEQFF. The CDR3 DNA reads as TGTGCCTCCATGACCCCGGGTCACAATGAGCAGTTCTTC. The V gene is TRBV30, the J gene TRBJ2-1; D gene unclear. Trimming stripped 7 bases from V and 5 bases from J, with 15 bases between. CDR3 size: 13 residues. Per germline, CDR1 GTSNPN and CDR2 SVGIG (reference sequence).

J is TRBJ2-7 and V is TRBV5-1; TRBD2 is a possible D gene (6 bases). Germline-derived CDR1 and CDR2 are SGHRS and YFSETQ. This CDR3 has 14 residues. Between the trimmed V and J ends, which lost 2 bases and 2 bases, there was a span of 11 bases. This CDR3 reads CASSFEGGTYEQYF. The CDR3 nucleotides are TGCGCCAGCAGCTTTGAGGGCGGGACCTACGAGCAGTACTTC.

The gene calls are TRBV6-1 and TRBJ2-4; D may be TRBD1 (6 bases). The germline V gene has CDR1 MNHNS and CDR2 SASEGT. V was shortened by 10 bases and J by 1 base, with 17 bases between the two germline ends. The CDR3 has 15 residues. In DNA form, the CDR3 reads TGTGCCACCGCCCCCCCGAGGGGGGCCAAAAACATTCAGTACTTC. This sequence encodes CATAPPRGAKNIQYF.

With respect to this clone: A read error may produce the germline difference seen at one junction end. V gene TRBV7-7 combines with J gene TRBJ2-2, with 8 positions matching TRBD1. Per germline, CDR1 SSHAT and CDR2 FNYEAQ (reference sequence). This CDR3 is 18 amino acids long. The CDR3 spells CASSLALTGDANTGELFF. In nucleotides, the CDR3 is TGTGCTAGCAGCTTAGCGCTGACAGGGGACGCGAACACCGGGGAGCTGTTTTTT.

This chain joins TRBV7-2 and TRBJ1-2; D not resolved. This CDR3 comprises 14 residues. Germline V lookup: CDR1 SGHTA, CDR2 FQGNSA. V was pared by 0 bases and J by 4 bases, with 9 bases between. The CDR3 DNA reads TGTGCCAGCAGCTTAGCAAGAGAAGGCTATGGCTACACCTTC. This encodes CASSLAREGYGYTF.

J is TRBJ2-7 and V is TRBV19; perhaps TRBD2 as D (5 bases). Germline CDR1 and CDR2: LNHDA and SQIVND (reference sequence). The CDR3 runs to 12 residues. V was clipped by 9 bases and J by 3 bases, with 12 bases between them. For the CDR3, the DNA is TGTGCCAGAGAGGGTATGGGCTACGAGCAGTACTTC. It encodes CAREGMGYEQYF.

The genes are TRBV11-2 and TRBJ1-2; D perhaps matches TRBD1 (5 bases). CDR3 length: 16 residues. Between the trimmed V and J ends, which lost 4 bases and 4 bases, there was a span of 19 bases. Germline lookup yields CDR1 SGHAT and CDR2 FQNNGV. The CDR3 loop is CASSSPKVAGLYGYTF. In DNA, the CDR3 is TGTGCCAGCAGCTCCCCGAAAGTGGCAGGGCTCTATGGCTACACCTTC.

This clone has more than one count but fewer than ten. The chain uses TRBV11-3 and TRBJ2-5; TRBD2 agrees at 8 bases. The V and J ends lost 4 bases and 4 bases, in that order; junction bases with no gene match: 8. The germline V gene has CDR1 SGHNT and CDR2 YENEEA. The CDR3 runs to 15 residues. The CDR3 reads CASSSVAGLIETQYF. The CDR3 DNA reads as TGTGCCAGCAGCTCCGTAGCGGGGCTGATAGAGACCCAGTACTTC.

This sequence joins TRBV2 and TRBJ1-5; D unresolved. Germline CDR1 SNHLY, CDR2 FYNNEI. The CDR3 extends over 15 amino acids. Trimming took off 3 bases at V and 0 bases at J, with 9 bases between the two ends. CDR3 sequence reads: CASSDPRASNQPQHF. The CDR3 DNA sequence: TGTGCCAGCAGTGATCCTCGGGCTAGCAATCAGCCCCAGCATTTT.

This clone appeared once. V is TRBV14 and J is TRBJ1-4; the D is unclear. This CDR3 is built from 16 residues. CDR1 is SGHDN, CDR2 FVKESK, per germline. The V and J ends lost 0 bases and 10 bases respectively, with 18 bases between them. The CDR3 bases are TGTGCCAGCAGCCAAGAGCTAGGGAGTGCGGGTGGAAAACTGTTTTTT. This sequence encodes CASSQELGSAGGKLFF.

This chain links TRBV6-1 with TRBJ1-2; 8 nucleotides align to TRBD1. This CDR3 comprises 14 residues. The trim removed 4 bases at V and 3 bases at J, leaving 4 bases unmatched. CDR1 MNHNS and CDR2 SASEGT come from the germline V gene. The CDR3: CASSGTGRHYGYTF. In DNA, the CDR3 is TGTGCCAGCAGTGGGACAGGGCGGCACTATGGCTACACCTTC.

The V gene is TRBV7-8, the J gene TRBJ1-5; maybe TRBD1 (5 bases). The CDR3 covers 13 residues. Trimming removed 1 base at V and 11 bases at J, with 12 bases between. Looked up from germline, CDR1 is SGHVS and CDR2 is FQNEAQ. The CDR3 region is CASSLEGRGAQHF. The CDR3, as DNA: TGTGCCAGCAGCTTAGAGGGACGTGGGGCCCAGCATTTT.

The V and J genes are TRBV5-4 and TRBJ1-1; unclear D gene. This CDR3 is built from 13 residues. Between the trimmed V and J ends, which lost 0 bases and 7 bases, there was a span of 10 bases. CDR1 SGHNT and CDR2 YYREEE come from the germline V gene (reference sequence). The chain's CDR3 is CASSLDGNREAFF. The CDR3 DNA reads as TGTGCCAGCAGCTTGGATGGAAATCGTGAAGCTTTCTTT.

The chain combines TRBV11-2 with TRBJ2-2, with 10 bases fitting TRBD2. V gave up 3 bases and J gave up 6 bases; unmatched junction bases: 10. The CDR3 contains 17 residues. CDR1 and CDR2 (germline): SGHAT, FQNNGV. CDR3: CASSFQKAGGLSGELFF. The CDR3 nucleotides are TGTGCCAGCAGCTTCCAAAAAGCGGGAGGGCTATCCGGGGAGCTGTTTTTT.

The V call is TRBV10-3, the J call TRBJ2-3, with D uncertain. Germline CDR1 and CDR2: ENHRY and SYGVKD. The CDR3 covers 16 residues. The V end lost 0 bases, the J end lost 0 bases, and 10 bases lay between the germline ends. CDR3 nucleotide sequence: TGTGCCATCAGTGAGTCCGAGACTTCTAGCACAGATACGCAGTATTTT. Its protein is CAISESETSSTDTQYF.

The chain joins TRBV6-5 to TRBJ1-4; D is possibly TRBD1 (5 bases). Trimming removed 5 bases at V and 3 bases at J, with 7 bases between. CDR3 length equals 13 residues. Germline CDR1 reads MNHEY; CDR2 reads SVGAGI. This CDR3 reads CASSRQPNEKLFF. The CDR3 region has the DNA TGTGCCAGCAGTCGACAGCCTAATGAAAAACTGTTTTTT.

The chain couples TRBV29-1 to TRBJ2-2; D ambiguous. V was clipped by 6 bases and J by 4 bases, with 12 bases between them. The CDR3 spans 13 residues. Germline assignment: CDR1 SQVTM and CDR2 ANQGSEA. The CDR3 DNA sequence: TGCAGCGTCGCAGAGGTCGGCACCGGGGAGCTGTTTTTT. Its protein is CSVAEVGTGELFF.

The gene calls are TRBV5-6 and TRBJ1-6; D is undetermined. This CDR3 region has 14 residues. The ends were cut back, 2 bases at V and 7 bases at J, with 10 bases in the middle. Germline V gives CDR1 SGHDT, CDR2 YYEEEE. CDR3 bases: TGTGCCAGCAGCTTAGGAGGGTGGAATTCACCCCTCCACTTT. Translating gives CASSLGGWNSPLHF.

The CDR3 nucleotides read TGTGCCAGCGTAGCGGGAGGGTCTTCAGACTACGAGCAGTACTTC. Translated, it gives CASVAGGSSDYEQYF. This rearrangement joins TRBV28 to TRBJ2-7; 11 bases agree with TRBD2. J gave up 3 bases and V 8 bases, and 9 bases lay outside the gene matches. The CDR3 spans 15 residues. The germline CDR1 and CDR2 sequences are MDHEN and SYDVKM. Full variable domain (missing parts from reference TRBV28 and TRBJ2-7): DVKVTQSSRYLVKRTGEKVFLECVQDMDHENMFWYRQDPGLGLRLIYFSYDVKMKEKGDIPEGYSVSREKKERFSLILESASTNQTSMYLCASVAGGSSDYEQYFGPGTRLTVT.

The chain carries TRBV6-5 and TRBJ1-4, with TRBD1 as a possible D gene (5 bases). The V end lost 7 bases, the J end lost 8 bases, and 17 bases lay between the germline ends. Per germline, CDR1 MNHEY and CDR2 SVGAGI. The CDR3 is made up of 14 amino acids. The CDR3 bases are TGTGCCAGCAATTCGGGGGGGGTCGACGAAAAACTGTTTTTT. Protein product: CASNSGGVDEKLFF.

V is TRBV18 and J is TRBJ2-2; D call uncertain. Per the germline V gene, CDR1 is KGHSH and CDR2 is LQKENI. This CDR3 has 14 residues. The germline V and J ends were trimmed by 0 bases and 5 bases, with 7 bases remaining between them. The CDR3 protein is CASSPPWVTGELFF. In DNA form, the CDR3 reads TGTGCCAGCTCACCACCGTGGGTGACCGGGGAGCTGTTTTTT. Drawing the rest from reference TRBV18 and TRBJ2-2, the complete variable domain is NAGVMQNPRHLVRRRGQEARLRCSPMKGHSHVYWYRQLPEEGLKFMVYLQKENIIDESGMPKERFSAEFPKEGPSILRIQQVVRGDSAAYFCASSPPWVTGELFFGEGSRLTVL.

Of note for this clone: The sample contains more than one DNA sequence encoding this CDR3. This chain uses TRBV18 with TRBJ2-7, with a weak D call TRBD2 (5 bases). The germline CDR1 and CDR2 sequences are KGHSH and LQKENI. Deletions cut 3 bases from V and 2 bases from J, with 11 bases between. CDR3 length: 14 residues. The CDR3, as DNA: TGTGCCAGCTCACCTCCAGCGGCCGCCTACGAGCAGTACTTC. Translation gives CASSPPAAAYEQYF. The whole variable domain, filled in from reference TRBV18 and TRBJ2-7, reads NAGVMQNPRHLVRRRGQEARLRCSPMKGHSHVYWYRQLPEEGLKFMVYLQKENIIDESGMPKERFSAEFPKEGPSILRIQQVVRGDSAAYFCASSPPAAAYEQYFGPGTRLTVT.

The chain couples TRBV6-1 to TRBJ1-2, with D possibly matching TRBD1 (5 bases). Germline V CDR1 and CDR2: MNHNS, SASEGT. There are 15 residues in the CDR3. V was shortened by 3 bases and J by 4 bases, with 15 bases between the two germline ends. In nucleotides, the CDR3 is TGTGCCAGCAGTGACCGGATGGGGGTTCGCTATGGCTACACCTTC. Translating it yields CASSDRMGVRYGYTF.